This TCR beta chain was obtained from a study of T cell changes during pregnancy in multiple sclerosis. Sequencing was performed with immunoSEQ multiplex PCR; in TCRdb, only in-frame clones are kept and a portion is missing. The sample has about 50,000 clones, more than 90% seen once. The CDR3 has 13 residues. Germline CDR1 reads MNHEY; CDR2 reads SMNVEV (reference sequence). J was trimmed by 10 bases and V by 5 bases; bases with no gene match: 6. The chain employs TRBV27 and TRBJ1-1; 11 bases align to TRBD1. This clonotype was obtained from a female donor with multiple sclerosis, enrolled in a pregnancy study. The specimen comprised CD8+ T cells from peripheral blood mononuclear cells, sampled after pregnancy. The CDR3 coding sequence is TGTGCCAGCAGTCTCGGACAGGGGGCTGGAGCTTTCTTT. This translates into CASSLGQGAGAFF.